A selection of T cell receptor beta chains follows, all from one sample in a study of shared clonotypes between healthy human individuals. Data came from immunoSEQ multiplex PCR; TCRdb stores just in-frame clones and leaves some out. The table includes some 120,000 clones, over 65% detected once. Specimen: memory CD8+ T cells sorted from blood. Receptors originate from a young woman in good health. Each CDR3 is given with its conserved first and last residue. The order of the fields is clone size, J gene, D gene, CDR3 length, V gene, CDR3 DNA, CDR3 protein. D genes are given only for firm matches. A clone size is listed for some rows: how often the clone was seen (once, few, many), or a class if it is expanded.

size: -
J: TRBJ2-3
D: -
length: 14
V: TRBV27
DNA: TGTGCCACCAAGCCCGTTGGGGGAGCAGATACGCAGTATTTT
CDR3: CATKPVGGADTQYF

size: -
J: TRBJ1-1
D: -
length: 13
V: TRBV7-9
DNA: TGTGCCAGCAGCCGGGCCCAAAGTACTGAAGCTTTCTTT
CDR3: CASSRAQSTEAFF

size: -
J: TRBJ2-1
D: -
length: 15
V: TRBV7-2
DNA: TGTGCCAGCAGCTTAGTTATGGCCGCGAACAATGAGCAGTTCTTC
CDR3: CASSLVMAANNEQFF

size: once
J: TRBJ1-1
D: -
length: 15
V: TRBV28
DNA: TGTGCCAGCAGCCATACGACGGACAGAAACACTGAAGCTTTCTTT
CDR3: CASSHTTDRNTEAFF

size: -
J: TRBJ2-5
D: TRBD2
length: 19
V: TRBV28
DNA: TGTGCCAGCAGTCCTTCCGAGGGGGCTAGCGGGAGGAGACAAGAGACCCAGTACTTC
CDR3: CASSPSEGASGRRQETQYF

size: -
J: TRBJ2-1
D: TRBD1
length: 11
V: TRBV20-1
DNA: TGCAGTGCTAGGAAGGACAGGGACAAGTTCTTC
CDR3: CSARKDRDKFF

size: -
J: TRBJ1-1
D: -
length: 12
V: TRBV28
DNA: TGTGCCAGCAGTTTACAGACAGGTGAAGCTTTCTTT
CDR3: CASSLQTGEAFF

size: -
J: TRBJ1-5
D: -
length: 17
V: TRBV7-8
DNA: TGTGCCAGCAGCTTACGTCCGGACACTTCAGATTTGCGGCCCCAGCATTTT
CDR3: CASSLRPDTSDLRPQHF

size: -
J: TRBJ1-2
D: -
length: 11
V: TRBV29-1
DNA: TGCAGCGTTGTCACAGGCTATGGCTACACCTTC
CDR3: CSVVTGYGYTF

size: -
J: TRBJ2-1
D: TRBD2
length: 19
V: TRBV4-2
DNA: TGTGCCAGCAGCCAAGAAGACCCCATACCTAGCGGGAGGCGGAATGAGCAGTTCTTC
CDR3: CASSQEDPIPSGRRNEQFF

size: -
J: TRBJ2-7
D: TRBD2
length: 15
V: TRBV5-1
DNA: TGCGCCAGCACCCCTTACGGGAGGGCCCTCGGCGAGCAGTACTTC
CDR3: CASTPYGRALGEQYF

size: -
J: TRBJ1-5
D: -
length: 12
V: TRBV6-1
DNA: TGTGCCAGCAGTGATGATTTCGGGGCACAGCATTTT
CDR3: CASSDDFGAQHF

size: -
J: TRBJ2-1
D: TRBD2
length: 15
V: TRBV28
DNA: TGTGCCAGCAGTTCGGGACTAGCGGGAGTGAATGAGCAGTTCTTC
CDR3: CASSSGLAGVNEQFF

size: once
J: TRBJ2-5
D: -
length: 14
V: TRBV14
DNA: TGTGCCAGCAGCCTCGGGCCCCGTGCGAGGCCCCAGTACTTC
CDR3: CASSLGPRARPQYF

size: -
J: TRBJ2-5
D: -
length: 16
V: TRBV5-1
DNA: TGCGCCAGCAGCCCGGAGGGACGTTCGTGGGAGGAGACCCAGTACTTC
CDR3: CASSPEGRSWEETQYF

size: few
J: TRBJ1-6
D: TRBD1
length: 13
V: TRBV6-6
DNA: TGTGCCTGCAGGACAGGCGGGAATTCACCCCTCCACTTT
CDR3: CACRTGGNSPLHF

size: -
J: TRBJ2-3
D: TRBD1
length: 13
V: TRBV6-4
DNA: TGTGCCAGCAGTACAGGGGAAACAGATACGCAGTATTTT
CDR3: CASSTGETDTQYF

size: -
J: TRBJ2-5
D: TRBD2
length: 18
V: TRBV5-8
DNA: TGTGCCAGCAGCTTGGTGCTTGACGGGGGGGTTTCCCCAGAGACCCAGTACTTC
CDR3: CASSLVLDGGVSPETQYF

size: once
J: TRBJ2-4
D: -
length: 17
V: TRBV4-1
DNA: TGCGCCAGCAGCCAAGAAAGGACAGTAACAGCCAAAAACATTCAGTACTTC
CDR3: CASSQERTVTAKNIQYF

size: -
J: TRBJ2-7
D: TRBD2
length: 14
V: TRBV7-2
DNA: TGTGCCAGCAGCTGGACTAGCGGGAGTGGTGAGCAGTACTTC
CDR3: CASSWTSGSGEQYF

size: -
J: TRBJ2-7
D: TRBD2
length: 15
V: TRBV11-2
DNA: TGTGCCAGCAGCTTTGGGCCTAGCGGTTCCTACGAGCAGTACTTC
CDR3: CASSFGPSGSYEQYF

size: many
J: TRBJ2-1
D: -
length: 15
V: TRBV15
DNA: TGTGCCACCAGCAGAGAACAGGGGGGGTGGAATGAGCAGTTCTTC
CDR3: CATSREQGGWNEQFF

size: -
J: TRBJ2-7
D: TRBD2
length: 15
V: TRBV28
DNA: TGTGCCAGCAGCCCATGGACTAGCGGGAGCGGCGAGCAGTACTTC
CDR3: CASSPWTSGSGEQYF

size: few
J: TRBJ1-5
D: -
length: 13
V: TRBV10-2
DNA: TGCGCCAGCAGTGGACGGATCAATCAGCCCCAGCATTTT
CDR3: CASSGRINQPQHF

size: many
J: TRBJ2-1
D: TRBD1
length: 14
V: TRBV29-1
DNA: TGCAGCGTCGCAGGACAGGGGGTTTACAATGAGCAGTTCTTC
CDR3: CSVAGQGVYNEQFF

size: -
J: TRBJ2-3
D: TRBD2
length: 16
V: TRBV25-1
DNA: TGTGCCAGCGAACACGGACTAGCGGCGAACACAGATACGCAGTATTTT
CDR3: CASEHGLAANTDTQYF

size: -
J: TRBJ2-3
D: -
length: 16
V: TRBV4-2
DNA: TGTGCCAGCAGCCATGCTGACCCGGGAGACACAGATACGCAGTATTTT
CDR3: CASSHADPGDTDTQYF